This T cell receptor (beta chain) was captured in a study of blood T cell repertoires in COVID-19. For the study at large: Sources were T cells, B-cell-depleted T cells, or PBMCs; the material itself was cDNA or gDNA.

Study processing details: Cell counts per sample came from amplifying reference gene primers. Only in-frame clones appear in the TCRdb table, and some are missing; sequencing was by immunoSEQ multiplex PCR. The V and J calls and clone size come from that table; D and trimming were worked out from the DNA. The profile shows about 280,000 clones, around 84% of them singletons. All enrollees were roughly 18 to 89 years old and from around 25 US areas. Assignment of participants to cohorts was predicated upon participant-reported clinical history. Germline lookup yields CDR1 MNHEY and CDR2 SVGAGI. CDR3 size: 15 residues. V lost 0 bases, J lost 3 bases, and 2 bases stayed unmatched.

The receptor was derived from a man aged 35 to 55 who had been exposed to COVID-19. The chain couples TRBV6-5 to TRBJ2-7; 10 positions agree with TRBD2. Material: PBMCs or T cells enriched from blood (not recorded which). CDR3 region: CASSYSGLADYEQYF. The DNA for the CDR3 is TGTGCCAGCAGTTACTCTGGACTAGCGGACTACGAGCAGTACTTC.